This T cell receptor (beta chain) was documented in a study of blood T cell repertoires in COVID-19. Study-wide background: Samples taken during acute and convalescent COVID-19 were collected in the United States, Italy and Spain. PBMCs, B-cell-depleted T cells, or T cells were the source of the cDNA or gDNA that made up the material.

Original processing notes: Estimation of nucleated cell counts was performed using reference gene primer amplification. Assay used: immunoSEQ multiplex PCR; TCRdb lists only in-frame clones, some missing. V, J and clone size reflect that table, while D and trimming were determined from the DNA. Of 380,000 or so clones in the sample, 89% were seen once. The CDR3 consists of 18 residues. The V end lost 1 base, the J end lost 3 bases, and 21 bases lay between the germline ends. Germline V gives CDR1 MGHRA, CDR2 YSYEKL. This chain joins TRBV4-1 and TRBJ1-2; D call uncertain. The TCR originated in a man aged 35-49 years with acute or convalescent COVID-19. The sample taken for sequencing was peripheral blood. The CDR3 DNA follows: TGCGCCAGCAGCCAAGTCTTATATAAAACCTCACTAGACTATGGCTACACCTTC. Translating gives CASSQVLYKTSLDYGYTF.